At least ten counts were recorded for the clone carrying this T cell receptor (beta chain). This CDR3 contains 16 residues. Trimming removed 2 bases from V and 2 bases from J; junction bases left unmatched: 5. Germline-derived CDR1 and CDR2 are MGHRA and YSYEKL. This entry is derived from a study of T cells after yellow fever vaccination. Study-level background: Where fractions had low cell numbers, libraries were prepared from them with the SMART-Seq v4 Ultra Low Input RNA kit.

TCRdb analysed the 5' RACE reads with MiXCR anew, one entry per CDR3 protein. This sample has 310,000 or so distinct CDR3 sequences, with around 4% found just once. The source is a man aged 18 to 30 who received the YFV17D yellow fever vaccine. The chain employs TRBV4-1 and TRBJ2-5; 10 nucleotides align to TRBD2. Sequencing was performed on PBMCs, taken on the day of the yellow fever booster vaccination. CDR3: CASSQKLAGQQETQYF. As DNA, the CDR3 is TGCGCCAGCAGCCAAAAACTAGCGGGGCAACAAGAGACCCAGTACTTC.